This entry lists 6 T cell receptor beta chains sequenced from one sample in a study of shared clonotypes between healthy human individuals. The assay was immunoSEQ multiplex PCR, and TCRdb's table has in-frame clones only and misses some. Counted here are about 600,000 clones, around 78% occurring once; the ten biggest clones make up approximately 12%. The sample comprised PBMCs. The receptors derive from a woman in her 40s in good health. Some clones in this sample may be carry-over from other donors' samples.

This sequence joins TRBV2 and TRBJ1-3; tentatively, D is TRBD1 (6 bases). Germline V gives CDR1 SNHLY, CDR2 FYNNEI. Trimming cost V 7 bases and J 4 bases, with 17 bases left between them. CDR3 size: 15 residues. CDR3 DNA: TGTGCCAGCAATTTGTACAGGGTATCAGGAAACACCATATATTTT. Its translation is CASNLYRVSGNTIYF.

The chain carries TRBV5-6 and TRBJ2-1; D not certain. This CDR3 spans 12 amino acids. Germline V gene data show CDR1 as SGHDT and CDR2 as YYEEEE. V was clipped by 1 base and J by 3 bases, with 2 bases between them. CDR3 protein: CASSLFYNEQFF. The CDR3 nucleotides are TGTGCCAGCAGCTTGTTCTACAATGAGCAGTTCTTC.

V is TRBV7-2 and J is TRBJ2-7; perhaps TRBD2 as D (6 bases). Germline V CDR1 and CDR2: SGHTA, FQGNSA. Trimming stripped 5 bases from V and 3 bases from J, with 11 bases between. This CDR3 has 13 residues. This CDR3 reads CASSLGGVYEQYF. The CDR3 DNA is TGTGCCAGCAGCCTCGGGGGTGTCTACGAGCAGTACTTC.

Worth noting for this clone: Since no conserved phenylalanine or tryptophan closes the CDR3, a read error is the likely cause. The chain couples TRBV25-1 to TRBJ2-7; a weak D match, TRBD2 (5 bases). This CDR3 spans 12 amino acids. CDR1 MGHDK and CDR2 SYGVNS come from the germline V gene. The CDR3 reads CAGSGISYEQYP. The CDR3, as DNA: TGTGCCGGCAGCGGAATTTCCTACGAGCAGTACCCC.

The genes are TRBV27 and TRBJ2-1, with 11 bases identical to TRBD2. V dropped 5 bases and J dropped 6; count of bases not matched to a gene: 6. The CDR3 spans 15 residues. Germline CDR1 MNHEY, CDR2 SMNVEV (reference sequence). DNA for the CDR3: TGTGCCAGCAGTCGAGGGACTAGCGGAGGCAATGAGCAGTTCTTC. It is translated as CASSRGTSGGNEQFF.

This clone was found a few times. The chain joins TRBV29-1 to TRBJ2-5; D unresolved. Germline-derived CDR1 and CDR2 are SQVTM and ANQGSEA. The V and J ends lost 4 bases and 4 bases respectively, with 10 bases between them. This CDR3 is built from 12 residues. CDR3: CSVGLPGETQYF. CDR3 in DNA: TGCAGCGTTGGCCTCCCGGGAGAGACCCAGTACTTC.